This TCR beta chain was sequenced during a study of CXCR3-negative and CXCR3-positive naive CD8 T cells. Study outcomes and limitations: CXCR3-positive naive cells carried more hydrophobic TRB CDR3s than CXCR3-negative naive cells did.

Germline-derived CDR1 and CDR2 are MDHEN and SYDVKM. The CDR3 is 18 residues long. The libraries of TRB cDNA were constructed through 5' RACE using UMI labels. TCRdb reprocessed the 5' RACE reads, with one entry per CDR3 protein and no DNA. The sample holds over 100,000 distinct CDR3 sequences. The naive CD8+ gate required CD45RO-CCR7+CD27+CD95- phenotype. Concerning this clonotype itself: No antigen is known for it.

This TCR was recovered from a human donor in good health. Some clones in this sample may be carry-over from other donors' samples. The chain combines TRBV28 with TRBJ1-6. The sample was naive CXCR3+ CD8+ T cells from blood. Subset here: CD45RO-CCR7+CD27+CD95- naive CD8+ T cells expressing CXCR3 (TNR3+). CDR3 residues: CASRPAGAWSSYNSPLHF.